This entry lists 7 T cell receptor beta chains sequenced from one sample in a study of molecular identifiers for immune sequencing clone quantification. MiXCR was run by TCRdb on the PCR reads, yielding one entry per CDR3 protein. The repertoire holds over 600,000 distinct CDR3 sequences, with about 20% as singletons. Sequences were obtained from naive CD8+ T cells from blood, with Jurkat cell RNA spiked in. Subset meaning: FACS-sorted CD8+CD4-CCR7+CD45RA+ naive T cells. Receptor source: a human donor in good health. Some libraries in this study had Jurkat cell RNA spiked in.

This clonotype was seen more than once but under ten times. CDR3: CASSFSRPNTGELFF. For the CDR3, the DNA is TGTGCCAGCAGCTTTTCTAGACCCAACACCGGGGAGCTGTTTTTT. The genes are TRBV13 and TRBJ2-2; D is unresolved. This CDR3 is 15 amino acids long. The V end was cut by 3 bases, the J end by 2 bases, with 10 bases between. In germline, CDR1 is PRHDT, CDR2 FYEKMQ (reference sequence).

As to this clonotype: Because the CDR3's place on the DNA is in doubt, the DNA is left out and the CDR3 is given as listed by TCRdb. This chain uses TRBV14 with TRBJ1-1. Germline values: CDR1 SGHDN, CDR2 FVKESK. The CDR3 has 14 residues if both end residues are counted. The CDR3 sequence is CASSHVGLGTEASF.

In this sample, this clonotype turned up many times. The chain combines TRBV11-2 with TRBJ1-1; the D is unclear. With 3 bases removed from V and 6 bases from J, the gap between germline ends came to 11 bases. Germline V lookup: CDR1 SGHAT, CDR2 FQNNGV. CDR3 size: 13 residues. The CDR3 DNA follows: TGTGCCAGCAGCTTCAACCCTAGCGCTGAAGCTTTCTTT. This gives the protein CASSFNPSAEAFF.

This clonotype was observed at least ten times. The gene calls are TRBV21-1 and TRBJ1-5; the table's D call, TRBD1, has no DNA check behind it. TRBV21-1 is a documented pseudogene. This CDR3 region has 15 residues. The CDR3 protein is CASSKCRGAGQPQHF. The CDR3 DNA reads as TGTGCCAGCAGCAAATGTAGGGGGGCGGGGCAGCCCCAGCATTTT.

This clonotype has more than one count but fewer than ten. DNA of the CDR3: TGTGCCAGCAGCGTCGGGGACAGGGGATCGGATGGCTACACCTTC. This sequence encodes CASSVGDRGSDGYTF. This chain joins TRBV11-2 and TRBJ1-2; TRBD1 agrees at 10 bases. Per germline, CDR1 SGHAT and CDR2 FQNNGV. The length of the CDR3 is 15 residues. With V trimmed by 5 bases and J by 6 bases, 9 bases remained unmatched. Combining the CDR3 with reference TRBV11-2 and TRBJ1-2 gives the whole variable domain EAGVAQSPRYKIIEKRQSVAFWCNPISGHATLYWYQQILGQGPKLLIQFQNNGVVDDSQLPKDRFSAERLKGVDSTLKIQPAKLEDSAVYLCASSVGDRGSDGYTFGSGTRLTVV.

This clonotype was seen a few times. The chain is built from TRBV7-9 and TRBJ1-1; TRBD1 is a possible D gene (5 bases). Germline V CDR1 and CDR2: SEHNR, FQNEAQ (reference sequence). Trimming shortened V by 5 bases and J by 1 base, and 17 bases separated the two germline ends. This CDR3 is 16 amino acids long. The CDR3 DNA reads TGTGCCAGCAGCCCCCCTTATAGGCAGGGGAACACTGAAGCTTTCTTT. This encodes CASSPPYRQGNTEAFF.

This clonotype showed up many times. The chain recombines TRBV27 with TRBJ2-1; D not certain. CDR3 length equals 12 residues. CDR1 is MNHEY, CDR2 SMNVEV, per germline (reference sequence). V was shortened by 0 bases and J by 5 bases, with 2 bases between the two germline ends. CDR3 coding DNA: TGTGCCAGCAGTTTATCTAACAATGAGCAGTTCTTC. Translated, it gives CASSLSNNEQFF.